Following are 5 T cell receptor beta chains from one sample sequenced in a study of radiation and T cells in renal cell carcinoma. Time point here: baseline pretreatment blood. As to treatment: 15 Gy SBRT to primary tumor, nephrectomy 4 weeks later. Profiled with immunoSEQ multiplex PCR; TCRdb holds only in-frame clones, not every one. The profile shows 110,000 to 150,000 clones, about 88% of them singletons. This sample comprised blood, obtained from a patient whose treatment included radiotherapy and nephrectomy. The receptors here all came from a woman between 50 and 59 years old with renal cell carcinoma.

V usage is TRBV18 and J usage is TRBJ1-1, with 7 bases matching TRBD1. The V segment lost 3 bases and the J segment 3 bases; nucleotides outside the gene matches: 10. This CDR3 is built from 16 residues. From germline, CDR1 is KGHSH and CDR2 LQKENI. CDR3 residues: CASSPQGGGQHTEAFF. The CDR3 region has the DNA TGTGCCAGCTCACCCCAGGGGGGGGGACAACACACTGAAGCTTTCTTT.

J is TRBJ2-3 and V is TRBV29-1; perhaps TRBD1 as D (6 bases). The CDR3 has 15 amino acids. Germline lookup yields CDR1 SQVTM and CDR2 ANQGSEA. Trimming removed 6 bases from V and 2 bases from J, with 18 bases in between. CDR3 nucleotide sequence: TGCAGCGTCAAACAGGGCGTTGGGGACACAGATACGCAGTATTTT. Protein product: CSVKQGVGDTDTQYF.

This chain links TRBV6-1 with TRBJ1-1; tentative D call: TRBD1 (6 bases). The CDR3 consists of 11 residues. V was trimmed by 4 bases and J by 11 bases, leaving 11 bases between them. The germline V gene encodes CDR1 MNHNS and CDR2 SASEGT. In DNA, the CDR3 is TGTGCCAGCAGTGTTACAGGGTTGGCTTTCTTT. This translates into CASSVTGLAFF.

The chain joins TRBV5-1 to TRBJ1-3; TRBD1 agrees at 7 bases. This CDR3 region has 16 residues. Unmatched junction bases numbered 8, after V lost 4 bases and J lost 1 base. The germline CDR1 and CDR2 sequences are SGHRS and YFSETQ. The CDR3 sequence is CASSKSGGTSGNTIYF. As DNA, the CDR3 is TGCGCCAGCAGCAAGTCAGGGGGAACTTCTGGAAACACCATATATTTT.

The V call is TRBV7-2, the J call TRBJ1-1; D is perhaps TRBD1 (6 bases). Germline CDR1 and CDR2: SGHTA and FQGNSA. V gave up 5 bases and J gave up 2 bases, with 15 bases separating them. This CDR3 spans 15 amino acids. Here the CDR3 reads CASSPRQVYNTEAFF. Written as DNA, the CDR3 is TGTGCCAGCAGCCCGCGACAGGTCTATAACACTGAAGCTTTCTTT.